This T cell receptor (beta chain) was retrieved from a study of shared clonotypes between healthy human individuals. Turning to the study itself: Samples came from a couple of female and three male donors aged 18 to 49.

As regards this clone: Antigen unknown.

Naive CD8 cells lacked CD45RO, underwent positive selection for CCR7 and left out terminally differentiated effector memory CD45RA+ cells. The run depth of the assay was deep. TCRdb keeps only in-frame clones here, not all; method: immunoSEQ multiplex PCR. The data hold hundreds of thousands of clones, with nearly 97% observed a single time. Trimming stripped 0 bases from V and 4 bases from J, with 16 bases between. Germline assignment: CDR1 SGHRS and CDR2 YFSETQ. This CDR3 comprises 16 residues. Overall study results and limits: An anticipated effect of sequencing depth on clonotype sharing among donors was recognized. The study generally estimated greater richness for naive than memory subsets.

The sample was naive CD8+ T cells sorted from blood. This rearrangement joins TRBV5-1 to TRBJ1-2; TRBD1 might be the D (6 bases). The sequence was obtained from a woman younger than 45 in good health. The CDR3 here is CASSLVVGQSTYGYTF. CDR3 coding DNA: TGCGCCAGCAGCTTGGTGGTAGGACAGTCTACCTATGGCTACACCTTC. Together with reference TRBV5-1 and TRBJ1-2, the CDR3 gives the full variable domain: KAGVTQTPRYLIKTRGQQVTLSCSPISGHRSVSWYQQTPGQGLQFLFEYFSETQRNKGNFPGRFSGRQFSNSRSEMNVSTLELGDSALYLCASSLVVGQSTYGYTFGSGTRLTVV.